Listed below are T cell receptor beta chains from one sample, sequenced in a study of T cells after posttransplantation cyclophosphamide. TCRdb's table, derived via immunoSEQ multiplex PCR, lists solely in-frame clones and lacks some. The profile shows 7,500 to 10,000 clones, roughly 80% of them singletons. The material sequenced was PBMCs, taken just over 1,900 days after a stem cell transplant with posttransplant cyclophosphamide. These receptor sequences come from a female patient aged 40-49 years who received an allogeneic stem cell transplant from a related donor, was CMV-positive, and had no GVHD. The graft donor may have given rise to some T cells. The CDR3 runs from the conserved cysteine through the conserved F or W. D genes are given only for firm matches. Not every row has a clone size; where given, it reads once, few, many or a size class.

D,V,size,J,DNA,CDR3
NA,TRBV9,once,TRBJ2-3,TGTGCCAGCAGCGTAGGACTCTCCCAGGATACGCAGTATTTT,CASSVGLSQDTQYF
NA,TRBV2,once,TRBJ1-4,TGTGCCAGCAGTGAAAGCTCATCAACTAATGAAAAACTGTTTTTT,CASSESSSTNEKLFF
NA,TRBV28,NA,TRBJ2-7,TGTGCCAGCAGTAGCGGGGGAAACCGGGACAGTCCCTTC,CASSSGGNRDSPF
NA,TRBV6-1,NA,TRBJ2-7,TGTGCCAGCAGTGACTGGGCGGGGGAGCAGTACTTC,CASSDWAGEQYF
TRBD1,TRBV18,NA,TRBJ1-1,TGTGCCAGCTCACCACCGGTAGGACAGGGGAAATATAGAACTGAAGCTTTCTTT,CASSPPVGQGKYRTEAFF
NA,TRBV4-1,few,TRBJ1-6,TGCGCCAGCAGCCAAGATCCCGGGGTGGAAAATTCACCCCTCCACTTT,CASSQDPGVENSPLHF
TRBD2,TRBV11-2,NA,TRBJ2-7,TGTGCCAGCAGCCATCTAGCGGGGGGTGACTACGAGCAGTACTTC,CASSHLAGGDYEQYF
TRBD1,TRBV5-3,NA,TRBJ1-4,TGTGCCAGAAGCCCCCTTTGTGAGGGGGCTGGTGAAAAACTGTTTTTT,CARSPLCEGAGEKLFF
TRBD2,TRBV7-2,NA,TRBJ2-1,TGTGCCAGCAGCTCGTTAGCGGGGGGGCACGATGAGCAGTTCTTC,CASSSLAGGHDEQFF
NA,TRBV5-5,NA,TRBJ2-1,TGTGCCAGCAGCCACGACAGGACCCATGAGCAGTTCTTC,CASSHDRTHEQFF
NA,TRBV27,few,TRBJ1-6,TGTGCCAGCAGTCCTTATAGTTCACCCCTCCACTTT,CASSPYSSPLHF
TRBD2,TRBV5-6,NA,TRBJ2-5,TGTGCCAGCAGCTCCGAGACTAGCGGGGGTCCGTGGGAGACCCAGTACTTC,CASSSETSGGPWETQYF
TRBD1,TRBV7-6,NA,TRBJ1-1,TGTGCCAGCAGCTTACCTGGACAGGGGGGCACTGAAGCTTTCTTT,CASSLPGQGGTEAFF
NA,TRBV18,NA,TRBJ2-7,TGTGCCAGCTCACCGCGTAGGGGCTACGAGCAGTACTTC,CASSPRRGYEQYF
NA,TRBV6-5,NA,TRBJ2-5,TGTGCCAGCAGTGCTCGGAGGGTAGCTTGGGGGACCCAGTACTTC,CASSARRVAWGTQYF
NA,TRBV27,NA,TRBJ2-3,TGTGCCAGCAGTCTGAGCCTAGAGGTATCGGATACGCAGTATTTT,CASSLSLEVSDTQYF
NA,TRBV2,NA,TRBJ2-7,TGTGCCAGCCGTCAGGGTCCCTCCTACGAGCAGTACTTC,CASRQGPSYEQYF
TRBD1,TRBV5-1,once,TRBJ1-1,TGCGCCAGCAGCTTGCAGGGGGACACTGAAGCTTTCTTT,CASSLQGDTEAFF
NA,TRBV7-2,once,TRBJ1-2,TGTGCCAGCAGCTTAGGGCTGGGTACGGGTGGCTACACCTTC,CASSLGLGTGGYTF
TRBD2,TRBV5-1,NA,TRBJ2-3,TGCGCCAGCAGCTTGTTCCTGGGGGGGGATACGCAGTATTTT,CASSLFLGGDTQYF
NA,TRBV19,NA,TRBJ1-4,TGTGCCAGTAGTATTGGACGGACTTCTAATGAAAAACTGTTTTTT,CASSIGRTSNEKLFF
NA,TRBV11-2,NA,TRBJ1-5,TGTGCCAGCAGCTTTGGCAGGGGCGGTGGTCAGCCCCAGCATTTT,CASSFGRGGGQPQHF
TRBD1,TRBV28,NA,TRBJ2-5,TGTGCCAGCAGCGCCTCCGGGACAGGGTTGCAAGAGACCCAGTACTTC,CASSASGTGLQETQYF
TRBD2,TRBV2,NA,TRBJ2-3,TGTGCCAGCAGTGAAGTAGCGGGGGGGACAGATACGCAGTATTTT,CASSEVAGGTDTQYF
NA,TRBV11-2,NA,TRBJ2-1,TGTGCCAGCAGTTCCCAGGTAAATGAGCAGTTCTTC,CASSSQVNEQFF
TRBD1,TRBV18,NA,TRBJ2-2,TGTGCCAGCTCAGAACGCCAACCGGGACAGGGAAACACCGGGGAGCTGTTTTTT,CASSERQPGQGNTGELFF
NA,TRBV4-3,once,TRBJ1-1,TGCGCCAGCAGCCCCATCCGCCAGGATATAGCTTTCTTT,CASSPIRQDIAFF
TRBD2,TRBV7-3,NA,TRBJ2-1,TGTGCCAGCAGCCCGACCACTAGCGGGGGAAACAATGAGCAGTTCTTC,CASSPTTSGGNNEQFF
TRBD1,TRBV5-4,NA,TRBJ2-2,TGTGCCAGCAGCTTACCCCCCGCGACAGGGGGGTCCGGGGAGCTGTTTTTT,CASSLPPATGGSGELFF
TRBD1,TRBV10-3,NA,TRBJ2-3,TGTGCCGTATCACAGGGGGCTGTGCCAGATACGCAGTATTTT,CAVSQGAVPDTQYF
TRBD1,TRBV2,NA,TRBJ2-7,TGTGCCAGCAGTGCCGACAGGGGCGGGAATTACGGATACGAGCAGTACTTC,CASSADRGGNYGYEQYF
TRBD1,TRBV10-1,hyperexpanded,TRBJ2-7,TGCGCCAGCAGGGAAAACGGACAGGCCTGCGAGCAGTACTTC,CASRENGQACEQYF
NA,TRBV7-9,NA,TRBJ1-6,TGTGCCAGCAGCTTAGACCCGGATAATTCACCCCTCCACTTT,CASSLDPDNSPLHF
TRBD1,TRBV5-1,NA,TRBJ2-1,TGCGCCAGCAGCTTGGTAGGGACAGCAAAGACCTACAATGAGCAGTTCTTC,CASSLVGTAKTYNEQFF
TRBD1,TRBV4-1,NA,TRBJ2-7,TGCGCCAGCAGCCAAGTCCCGGGACAGGCCTACGAGCAGTACTTC,CASSQVPGQAYEQYF
TRBD1,TRBV11-2,NA,TRBJ1-1,TGTGCCAGCAGCGCCCAAGACAGGGGGTCTGGGTCTGAAGCTTTCTTT,CASSAQDRGSGSEAFF
TRBD1,TRBV10-3,NA,TRBJ1-5,TGTGCCATCAGTGAAGGGACAGTCCAGCCCCAGCATTTT,CAISEGTVQPQHF
NA,TRBV4-2,NA,TRBJ2-7,TGTGCCAGCAGCCAAGATTACCGTAACTATAGAGACGAGCAGTACTTC,CASSQDYRNYRDEQYF
TRBD1,TRBV6-6,NA,TRBJ2-5,TGTGCCAGCAGGAAAGGGACAGGGGGCCAAGAGACCCAGTACTTC,CASRKGTGGQETQYF
NA,TRBV6-4,NA,TRBJ2-2,TGTGCCAGCAGTGACTCGAACAGGGAAGGAACCGGGGAGCTGTTTTTT,CASSDSNREGTGELFF
NA,TRBV15,NA,TRBJ2-3,TGTGCCACCAGCAGATCACACCCGACTAGCACAGATACGCAGTATTTT,CATSRSHPTSTDTQYF